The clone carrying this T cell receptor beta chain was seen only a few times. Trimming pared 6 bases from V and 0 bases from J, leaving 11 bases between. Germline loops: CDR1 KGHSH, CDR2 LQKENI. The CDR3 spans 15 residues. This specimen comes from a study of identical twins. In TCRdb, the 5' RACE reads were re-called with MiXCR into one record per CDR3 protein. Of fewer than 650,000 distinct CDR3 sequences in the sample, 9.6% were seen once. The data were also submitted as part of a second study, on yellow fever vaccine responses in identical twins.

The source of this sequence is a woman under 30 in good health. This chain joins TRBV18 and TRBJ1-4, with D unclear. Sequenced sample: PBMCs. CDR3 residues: CASSPNSATNEKLFF. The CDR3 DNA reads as TGTGCCAGCTCGCCAAACAGTGCAACTAATGAAAAACTGTTTTTT.